The 2 T cell receptor beta chains presented below share a single source sample, sequenced in a study of post-analysis software for immune sequencing data. Study-level results: Four to six TRBV segments were more frequent in patients than controls; TRBV5-6, TRBV5-1 and TRBV20-1 belonged to this group.

Incorporated into the TCR beta cDNA libraries were unique molecular identifiers, which served to reduce PCR and sequencing biases. From the PCR reads, TCRdb called clonotypes with MiXCR, one entry per CDR3 protein. The sample holds 550,000 to 700,000 distinct CDR3 sequences, roughly 46% seen once. No antigen has been identified for these receptors. Sequenced: blood. All receptors derive from a girl between 5 and 17 years old with multiple sclerosis.

This clonotype has more than one count but fewer than ten. The chain couples TRBV27 to TRBJ2-4; D ambiguous. V was pared by 10 bases and J by 0 bases, with 10 bases between. The germline CDR1 and CDR2 sequences are MNHEY and SMNVEV (reference sequence). This CDR3 contains 13 residues. CDR3 coding DNA: TGTGCCACCTACGGGCTAGCCAAAAACATTCAGTACTTC. It yields the protein CATYGLAKNIQYF.

This rearrangement joins TRBV20-1 to TRBJ2-1, with unresolved D. Between the trimmed V and J ends, which lost 3 bases and 0 bases, there was a span of 9 bases. In germline, CDR1 is DFQATT, CDR2 SNEGSKA (reference sequence). The CDR3 is 14 amino acids. This chain's CDR3 is CSARGGASYNEQFF. The CDR3 DNA is TGCAGTGCTAGGGGCGGAGCCTCCTACAATGAGCAGTTCTTC.